This note documents a single TCR beta chain sequence. Its specificity is unknown. The data originate from a study of cytomegalovirus exposure and HLA in healthy donors. Study-level points and caveats: Most TCR sequences proved rare, with some public TCRs found in many donors.

Vbeta (60) and Jbeta (13) primers were used in the PCR. Generated by immunoSEQ multiplex PCR, the TCRdb table keeps only in-frame clones and is missing some. Of 150,000 to 200,000 clones listed, 70% to 80% are singletons. This receptor was taken from a man aged 40-49 years in good health and CMV-seronegative. The source material was PBMCs.

The CDR3 DNA follows: TGTGCCTGGGGTCCCCCCACGCAGACTCAAGAGACCCAGTACTTC. Translated, it gives CAWGPPTQTQETQYF. V and J are TRBV30 and TRBJ2-5; D unclear. Trimming left V 5 bases short and J 2 bases short, with 18 bases between. Germline V CDR1 and CDR2: GTSNPN, SVGIG (reference sequence). The CDR3 sequence is 15 residues long.